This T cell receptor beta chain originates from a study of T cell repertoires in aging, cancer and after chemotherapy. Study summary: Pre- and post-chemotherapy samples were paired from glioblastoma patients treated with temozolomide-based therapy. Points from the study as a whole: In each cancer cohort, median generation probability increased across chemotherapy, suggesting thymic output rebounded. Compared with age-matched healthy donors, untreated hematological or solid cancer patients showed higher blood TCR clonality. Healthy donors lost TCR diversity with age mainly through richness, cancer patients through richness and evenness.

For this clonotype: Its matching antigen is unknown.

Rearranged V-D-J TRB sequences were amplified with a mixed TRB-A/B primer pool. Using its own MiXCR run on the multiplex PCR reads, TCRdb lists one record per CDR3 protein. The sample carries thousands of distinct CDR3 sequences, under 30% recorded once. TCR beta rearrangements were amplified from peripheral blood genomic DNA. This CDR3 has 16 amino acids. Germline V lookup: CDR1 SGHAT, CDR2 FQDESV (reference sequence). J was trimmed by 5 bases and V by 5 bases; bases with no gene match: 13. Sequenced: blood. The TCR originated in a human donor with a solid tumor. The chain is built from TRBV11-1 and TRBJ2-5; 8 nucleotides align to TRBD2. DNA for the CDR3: TGTGCCAGCAGCCAGGGGCCAACCTCGGGGGGGGAGACCCAGTACTTC. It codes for CASSQGPTSGGETQYF.